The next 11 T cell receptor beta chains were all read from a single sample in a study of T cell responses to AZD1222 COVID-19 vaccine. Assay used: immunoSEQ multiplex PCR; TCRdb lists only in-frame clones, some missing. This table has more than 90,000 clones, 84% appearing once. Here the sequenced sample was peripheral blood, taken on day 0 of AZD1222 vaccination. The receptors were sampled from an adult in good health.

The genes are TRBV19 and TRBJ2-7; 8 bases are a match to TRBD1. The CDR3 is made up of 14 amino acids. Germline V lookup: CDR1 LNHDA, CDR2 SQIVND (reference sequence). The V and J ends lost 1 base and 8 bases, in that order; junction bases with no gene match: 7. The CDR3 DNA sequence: TGTGCCAGTAGTATAGTTGGCAGGGGGCAGCAGCAGTACTTC. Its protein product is CASSIVGRGQQQYF.

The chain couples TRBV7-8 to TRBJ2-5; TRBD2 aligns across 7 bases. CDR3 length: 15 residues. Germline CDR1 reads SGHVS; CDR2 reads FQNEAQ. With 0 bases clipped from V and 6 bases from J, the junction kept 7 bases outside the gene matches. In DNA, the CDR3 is TGTGCCAGCAGCTTAGCGGGAGGGCGGACGAAGACCCAGTACTTC. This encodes CASSLAGGRTKTQYF. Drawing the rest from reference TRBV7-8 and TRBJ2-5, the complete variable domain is GAGVSQSPRYKVAKRGQDVALRCDPISGHVSLFWYQQALGQGPEFLTYFQNEAQLDKSGLPSDRFFAERPEGSVSTLKIQRTQQEDSAVYLCASSLAGGRTKTQYFGPGTRLLVL.

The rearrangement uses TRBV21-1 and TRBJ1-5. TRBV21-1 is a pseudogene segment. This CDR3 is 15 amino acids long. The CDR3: CASSKGTGSNQPQHF. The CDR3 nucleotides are TGTGCCAGCAGCAAAGGGACGGGGAGCAATCAGCCCCAGCATTTT.

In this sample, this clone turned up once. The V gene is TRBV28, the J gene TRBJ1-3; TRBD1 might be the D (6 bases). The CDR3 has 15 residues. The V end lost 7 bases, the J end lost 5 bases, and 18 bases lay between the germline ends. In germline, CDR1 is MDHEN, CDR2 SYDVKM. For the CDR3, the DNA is TGTGCCAGCACCACACCGGACAGTCAGAGAAACACCATATATTTT. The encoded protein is CASTTPDSQRNTIYF. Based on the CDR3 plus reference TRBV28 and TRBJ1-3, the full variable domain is DVKVTQSSRYLVKRTGEKVFLECVQDMDHENMFWYRQDPGLGLRLIYFSYDVKMKEKGDIPEGYSVSREKKERFSLILESASTNQTSMYLCASTTPDSQRNTIYFGEGSWLTVV.

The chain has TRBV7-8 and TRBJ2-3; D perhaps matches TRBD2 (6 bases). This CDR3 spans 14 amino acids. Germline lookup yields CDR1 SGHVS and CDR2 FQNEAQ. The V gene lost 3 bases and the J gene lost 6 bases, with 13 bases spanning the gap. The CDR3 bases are TGTGCCAGCAGCTTGGGGGGAGTAGCGGATACGCAGTATTTT. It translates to CASSLGGVADTQYF. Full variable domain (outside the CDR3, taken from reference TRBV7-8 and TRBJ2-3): GAGVSQSPRYKVAKRGQDVALRCDPISGHVSLFWYQQALGQGPEFLTYFQNEAQLDKSGLPSDRFFAERPEGSVSTLKIQRTQQEDSAVYLCASSLGGVADTQYFGPGTRLTVL.

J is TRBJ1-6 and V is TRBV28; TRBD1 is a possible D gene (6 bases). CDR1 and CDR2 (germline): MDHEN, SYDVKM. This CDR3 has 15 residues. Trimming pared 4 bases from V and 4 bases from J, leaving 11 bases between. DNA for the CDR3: TGTGCCAGCAGTTCCCAGGGGTTGTATAATTCACCCCTCCACTTT. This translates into CASSSQGLYNSPLHF.

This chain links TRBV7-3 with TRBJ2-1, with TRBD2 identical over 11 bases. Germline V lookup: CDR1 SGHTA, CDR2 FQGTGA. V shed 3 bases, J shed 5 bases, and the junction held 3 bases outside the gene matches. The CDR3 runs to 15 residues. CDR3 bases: TGTGCCAGCAGCTTGTGGGGACTAGCGGACAATGAGCAGTTCTTC. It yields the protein CASSLWGLADNEQFF.

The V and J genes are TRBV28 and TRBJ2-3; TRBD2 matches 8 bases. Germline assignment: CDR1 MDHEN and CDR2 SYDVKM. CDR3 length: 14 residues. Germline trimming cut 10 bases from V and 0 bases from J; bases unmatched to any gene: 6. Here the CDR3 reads CATSPSGSTDTQYF. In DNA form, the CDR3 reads TGTGCCACTAGCCCTAGCGGGAGCACAGATACGCAGTATTTT.

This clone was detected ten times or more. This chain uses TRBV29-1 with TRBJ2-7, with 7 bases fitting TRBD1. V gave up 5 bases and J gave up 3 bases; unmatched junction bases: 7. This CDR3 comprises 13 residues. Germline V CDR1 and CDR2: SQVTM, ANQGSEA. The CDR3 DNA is TGCAGCGTTTCCCCGACAGGGTTCTACGAGCAGTACTTC. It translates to CSVSPTGFYEQYF.

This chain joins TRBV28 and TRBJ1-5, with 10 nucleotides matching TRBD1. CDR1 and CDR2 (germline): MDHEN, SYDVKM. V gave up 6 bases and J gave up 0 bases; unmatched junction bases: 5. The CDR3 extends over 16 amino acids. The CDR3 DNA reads TGTGCCAGCAGGCCGGGACAGGGGTATAGCAATCAGCCCCAGCATTTT. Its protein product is CASRPGQGYSNQPQHF.

For the CDR3, the DNA is TGTGCCAGCAGCTCGGGCCAGAGTAACTATGGCTACACCTTC. Amino acid sequence: CASSSGQSNYGYTF. J is TRBJ1-2 and V is TRBV28; D gene ambiguous. Trimming shortened V by 6 bases and J by 1 base, and 12 bases separated the two germline ends. From germline, CDR1 is MDHEN and CDR2 SYDVKM. The CDR3 loop spans 14 amino acids.